These 15 T cell receptor beta chains share one sample of origin, sequenced in a study of cytomegalovirus exposure and HLA in healthy donors. 60 Vbeta and 13 Jbeta primers were used in PCR. Assay: immunoSEQ multiplex PCR; the TCRdb copy retains only in-frame clones and omits some. Here the sample spans tens of thousands of clones, 70% to 85% being singletons. Material: PBMCs. The origin of the receptors is a man aged 30 to 45 in good health and CMV-seronegative.

The chain recombines TRBV7-3 with TRBJ2-3; D is unresolved. From germline, CDR1 is SGHTA and CDR2 FQGTGA. Trimming removed 1 base at V and 5 bases at J, with 7 bases between. The CDR3 is 13 amino acids. Here the CDR3 reads CASSLKNGDTQYF. CDR3 nucleotide sequence: TGTGCCAGCAGCTTAAAGAACGGAGATACGCAGTATTTT.

About this clone itself: Within the sample, other DNA sequences also encode this same CDR3. V is TRBV2 and J is TRBJ2-7, with 7 positions matching TRBD1. The CDR3 runs to 14 residues. Per the germline V gene, CDR1 is SNHLY and CDR2 is FYNNEI. J lost 3 bases, V lost 6 bases, and 8 bases had no gene match. The CDR3 sequence is CASRMTGNRYEQYF. The CDR3 nucleotides are TGTGCCAGCAGGATGACAGGGAACCGCTACGAGCAGTACTTC.

The V call is TRBV5-1, the J call TRBJ2-7; a possible D gene is TRBD2 (6 bases). The germline V gene has CDR1 SGHRS and CDR2 YFSETQ. V was clipped by 0 bases and J by 3 bases, with 13 bases between them. There are 15 residues in the CDR3. CDR3 in DNA: TGCGCCAGCAGCTTGGCCGGAGGGGTCTTCTACGAGCAGTACTTC. This encodes CASSLAGGVFYEQYF.

This sequence joins TRBV15 and TRBJ2-7, with TRBD1 identical over 8 bases. This CDR3 is built from 14 residues. Trimming removed 5 bases from V and 3 bases from J; junction bases left unmatched: 6. The germline V gene has CDR1 LNHNV and CDR2 YYDKDF (reference sequence). The CDR3 here is CATSQDRGIYEQYF. The CDR3 DNA reads TGTGCCACCAGCCAAGACAGGGGCATCTACGAGCAGTACTTC.

This sequence joins TRBV2 and TRBJ2-3; D gene unclear. The CDR3 has 15 amino acids. V was trimmed by 3 bases and J by 2 bases, leaving 12 bases between them. Germline CDR1 reads SNHLY; CDR2 reads FYNNEI. The CDR3 DNA reads as TGTGCCAGCAGTGATTTGGCGGTCGTCACAGATACGCAGTATTTT. Protein sequence: CASSDLAVVTDTQYF.

The chain links TRBV5-1 to TRBJ2-3; weak D call: TRBD1 (6 bases). Per the germline V gene, CDR1 is SGHRS and CDR2 is YFSETQ. The length of the CDR3 is 16 residues. V gave up 4 bases and J gave up 4 bases, with 19 bases separating them. The CDR3 coding sequence is TGCGCCAGCAGCGGGAAACAGGGTATCATCCCAGATACGCAGTATTTT. Its protein is CASSGKQGIIPDTQYF.

V is TRBV15 and J is TRBJ1-6; 7 bases are shared with TRBD1. The length of the CDR3 is 17 residues. Trimming at V came to 0 bases and at J to 6 bases, leaving 8 bases not matched to a gene. Germline V gene sequence: CDR1 LNHNV, CDR2 YYDKDF (reference sequence). The CDR3 is CATSRDARQGPNSPLHF. The CDR3 bases are TGTGCCACCAGCAGAGATGCGAGACAGGGACCTAATTCACCCCTCCACTTT.

V usage is TRBV5-1 and J usage is TRBJ2-2; 9 bases are a match to TRBD2. Germline V lookup: CDR1 SGHRS, CDR2 YFSETQ. This CDR3 has 22 amino acids. With V trimmed by 0 bases and J by 7 bases, 25 bases remained unmatched. CDR3 nucleotides: TGCGCCAGCAGCTTGGCCAGACTACTAGACGGTCGGCGGGAGGGCCGGAGCGGGGAGCTGTTTTTT. As protein: CASSLARLLDGRREGRSGELFF.

The CDR3 sequence is CASSATGTKNEKLFF. Written as DNA, the CDR3 is TGTGCCAGCAGCGCAACAGGGACTAAAAATGAAAAACTGTTTTTT. This sequence joins TRBV28 and TRBJ1-4, with D perhaps matching TRBD1 (6 bases). CDR3 length equals 15 residues. Germline-derived CDR1 and CDR2 are MDHEN and SYDVKM. V shed 6 bases and J shed 5 bases, with 16 bases lying between them.

This chain links TRBV4-3 with TRBJ2-7; TRBD2 is a possible D gene (6 bases). The V and J ends lost 0 bases and 9 bases respectively, with 12 bases between them. CDR1 and CDR2 from the germline V gene are LGHNA and YSLEER. The CDR3 extends over 13 amino acids. The CDR3 protein is CASSQETRSRQYF. The CDR3 DNA reads as TGCGCCAGCAGCCAAGAGACTAGGAGTCGGCAGTACTTC.

As for this clone: One end of the junction is discordant with germline, which a read error may explain. The chain has TRBV6-1 and TRBJ2-3; the match to TRBD2 covers 11 bases. The CDR3 length is 16 residues. Germline loops: CDR1 MNHNS, CDR2 SASEGT. CDR3 in DNA: TGTGCCAGCAGTGAGCCCGGGACTAGCGGTACAGTTACGCAGTATTTT. Its translation is CASSEPGTSGTVTQYF.

CDR3 sequence reads: CASSSPDRGSIQYF. DNA of the CDR3: TGCGCCAGCAGCTCCCCGGACAGGGGAAGCATTCAGTACTTC. The V and J genes are TRBV5-1 and TRBJ2-4; 9 bases are a match to TRBD1. Germline CDR1 reads SGHRS; CDR2 reads YFSETQ. The V and J ends lost 3 bases and 9 bases, in that order; junction bases with no gene match: 7. This CDR3 has 14 amino acids.

In this sample, this clone turned up a few times. The rearrangement joins TRBV7-2 to TRBJ1-5, with D unresolved. CDR1 is SGHTA and CDR2 is FQGNSA in the germline V gene. Trimming removed 5 bases at V and 2 bases at J, with 7 bases between. The CDR3 spans 13 residues. CDR3 nucleotides: TGTGCCAGCAGCCCGGAGGGCAATCAGCCCCAGCATTTT. It specifies CASSPEGNQPQHF.

The gene calls are TRBV4-3 and TRBJ2-7; maybe TRBD1 (5 bases). The CDR3 is 15 amino acids. Trimming pared 3 bases from V and 2 bases from J, leaving 14 bases between. CDR1 is LGHNA and CDR2 is YSLEER in the germline V gene. The CDR3 DNA is TGCGCCAGCAGCCAGGCTGACAGTTCGACCTACGAGCAGTACTTC. It yields the protein CASSQADSSTYEQYF.

This sequence joins TRBV28 and TRBJ1-1; maybe TRBD1 (5 bases). The CDR3 totals 17 residues. Per germline, CDR1 MDHEN and CDR2 SYDVKM. The V end was cut by 8 bases, the J end by 0 bases, with 22 bases between. This CDR3 reads CASPPEILEGLNTEAFF. CDR3 DNA sequence: TGTGCCAGCCCCCCGGAAATATTGGAGGGACTGAACACTGAAGCTTTCTTT.